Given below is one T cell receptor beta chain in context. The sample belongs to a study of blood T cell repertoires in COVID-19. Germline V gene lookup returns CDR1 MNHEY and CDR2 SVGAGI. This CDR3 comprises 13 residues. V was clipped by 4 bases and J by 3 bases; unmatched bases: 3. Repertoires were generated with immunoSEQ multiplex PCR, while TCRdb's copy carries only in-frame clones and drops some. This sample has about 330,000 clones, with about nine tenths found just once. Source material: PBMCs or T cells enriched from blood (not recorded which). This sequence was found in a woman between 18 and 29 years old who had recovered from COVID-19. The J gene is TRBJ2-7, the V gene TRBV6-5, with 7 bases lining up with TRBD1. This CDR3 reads CASSWGQLYEQYF. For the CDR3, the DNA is TGTGCCAGCAGTTGGGGACAGCTCTACGAGCAGTACTTC.